The clone carrying this T cell receptor (beta chain) appeared a single time. Its specificity is not known. The PCR had 60 Vbeta and 13 Jbeta primers. Sequencing used immunoSEQ multiplex PCR; TCRdb keeps in-frame clones, though not all of them. The table lists around 200,000 clones, about 80% of them singletons. The source of the sample is a study of cytomegalovirus exposure and HLA in healthy donors. Overall study results and limits: Both high specificity and high sensitivity reportedly marked the classifier's diagnosis of cytomegalovirus status.

From germline, CDR1 is SGHTA and CDR2 FQGNSA. V was clipped by 0 bases and J by 8 bases; unmatched bases: 8. There are 15 residues in the CDR3. Material for sequencing was PBMCs. The V gene is TRBV7-2, the J gene TRBJ1-2; 8 bases fit TRBD1. The sequence was collected from a male donor in good health and CMV-seronegative. CDR3 sequence reads: CASSLARGTGEGYTF. The CDR3 coding sequence is TGTGCCAGCAGCTTAGCCCGTGGGACAGGCGAGGGCTACACCTTC.